This T cell receptor (beta chain) was recovered during a study of shared clonotypes between healthy human individuals. In the study overall: Those who served as donors were two women and three men between the ages of 18 and 49. Study-wide points: A small donor pool kept down the genetic and exposure-history diversity that was represented.

Every one of the donors was a Caucasian adult that lived in Nashville, Tennessee. CD8 memory pooled CD45RO+ cells and CCR7-negative CD45RA+ TemRA cells. Profiling relied on immunoSEQ multiplex PCR, and the TCRdb table lists in-frame clones only, not all of them. The data contain fewer than 850,000 clones, 90% of them singletons. A note on this clone: The antigen remains unidentified.

With 6 bases clipped from V and 3 bases from J, the junction kept 16 bases outside the gene matches. The CDR3 extends over 17 amino acids. Germline CDR1 SNHLY, CDR2 FYNNEI. What was sequenced was memory CD8+ T cells from PBMCs. Subset: CD45RO+ cells pooled with CCR7-negative TemRA cells. This TCR came from a man aged 18 to 30 in good health. Some clones in this sample may be carry-over from other donors' samples. The chain combines TRBV2 with TRBJ2-7; 8 bases are shared with TRBD1. CDR3 residues: CASSGTHPGQVNYEQYF. CDR3 nucleotide sequence: TGTGCCAGCAGCGGTACACATCCGGGACAGGTTAACTACGAGCAGTACTTC. Combining the CDR3 with reference TRBV2 and TRBJ2-7 gives the whole variable domain EPEVTQTPSHQVTQMGQEVILRCVPISNHLYFYWYRQILGQKVEFLVSFYNNEISEKSEIFDDQFSVERPDGSNFTLKIRSTKLEDSAMYFCASSGTHPGQVNYEQYFGPGTRLTVT.